The 24 T cell receptor beta chains reported below all come from one sample, sequenced in a study of breast tumors, draining lymph nodes, adjacent tissues. Samples came from axillary lymph nodes draining the breast cancer. TCRdb redid the calling of the multiplex PCR reads with MiXCR, one entry per CDR3 protein. The sample includes fewer than 300,000 distinct CDR3 sequences, roughly 32% of them seen just once. Material: axillary lymph node tissue. The receptors derive from a female donor with breast cancer. Some clones in this sample may be carry-over from other donors' samples.

The table lists this clonotype with a count of one. Just one base apart from a much larger clone, this may be a read error. The chain couples TRBV5-1 to TRBJ2-5; the D gene could be TRBD1 or TRBD2 (5 bases each). Trimming took off 2 bases at V and 4 bases at J, with 18 bases between the two ends. Germline V gives CDR1 SGHRS, CDR2 YFSETQ. CDR3 size: 16 residues. The CDR3 reads CASSFGASGPLETQYF. The CDR3 DNA reads TGCGCCAGCAGCTTCGGGGCCTCCGGGCCTTTAGAGACCCAGTACTTC.

At least ten counts were recorded for this clonotype. This chain connects TRBV20-1 to TRBJ1-2; D perhaps matches TRBD1 (5 bases). Trimming took 3 bases from V and 6 from J, leaving 17 bases between them. The CDR3 spans 14 residues. Germline CDR1 and CDR2: DFQATT and SNEGSKA (reference sequence). The CDR3, as DNA: TGCAGTGCTAGCTCTGGCCAGGGTGAGAATGGCTACACCTTC. This gives the protein CSASSGQGENGYTF.

DNA for the CDR3: TGCGCCAGCAGCTTAGGTACAGGGAGGCAGGATACGCAGTATTTT. Protein: CASSLGTGRQDTQYF. The rearrangement links TRBV5-1 to TRBJ2-3; the D gene could be TRBD1 or TRBD2 (6 bases each). The germline gives CDR1 SGHRS, CDR2 YFSETQ. Trimming stripped 2 bases from V and 6 bases from J, with 16 bases between. This CDR3 contains 15 residues.

V usage is TRBV15 and J usage is TRBJ1-4; D perhaps matches TRBD1 (6 bases). V was cut by 3 bases and J by 3 bases, with 17 bases left in between. From germline, CDR1 is LNHNV and CDR2 YYDKDF (reference sequence). The CDR3 extends over 17 amino acids. The CDR3 nucleotides read TGTGCCACCAGCAGGCTCTCAGGGGACGGATCTAATGAAAAACTGTTTTTT. Translated: CATSRLSGDGSNEKLFF. Based on the CDR3 plus reference TRBV15 and TRBJ1-4, the full variable domain is DAMVIQNPRYQVTQFGKPVTLSCSQTLNHNVMYWYQQKSSQAPKLLFHYYDKDFNNEADTPDNFQSRRPNTSFCFLDIRSPGLGDTAMYLCATSRLSGDGSNEKLFFGSGTQLSVL.

The chain recombines TRBV27 with TRBJ1-2, with D unclear. The CDR3 covers 14 residues. V was pared by 3 bases and J by 0 bases, with 8 bases between. Germline V gene data show CDR1 as MNHEY and CDR2 as SMNVEV (reference sequence). The CDR3 DNA sequence: TGTGCCAGCAGTTTTAGGTCAGCTAACTATGGCTACACCTTC. As protein: CASSFRSANYGYTF.

The rearrangement links TRBV29-1 to TRBJ1-4; 10 nucleotides align to TRBD1. CDR1 and CDR2 from the germline V gene are SQVTM and ANQGSEA. The ends lost 6 bases at V and 8 bases at J; junction bases unmatched: 3. The CDR3 length is 12 residues. CDR3 nucleotide sequence: TGCAGCGTGGGGACAGGGGAAGAAAAACTGTTTTTT. Protein sequence: CSVGTGEEKLFF.

This clonotype was observed at least ten times. This chain joins TRBV29-1 and TRBJ1-3; no reliable D call. The CDR3 runs to 11 residues. Trimming removed 4 bases at V and 4 bases at J, with 5 bases between. Per germline, CDR1 SQVTM and CDR2 ANQGSEA. The CDR3 coding sequence is TGCAGCGTTGTTTCGGGAAACACCATATATTTT. This gives the protein CSVVSGNTIYF.

Concerning this clonotype: A read error may be the cause here, since a much bigger clone is one base away. This chain joins TRBV6-2 or TRBV6-3 and TRBJ2-7; the D gene is possibly TRBD2 (5 bases). This CDR3 region has 10 residues. Germline V gene lookup returns CDR1 MNHEY and CDR2 SVGEGT. The CDR3 nucleotides read TGTACCAAGAGGGACTACGAGCAGTACTTC. This gives the protein CTKRDYEQYF.

Ten or more counts support this clonotype. The V call is TRBV7-8, the J call TRBJ2-5, with 8 positions matching TRBD2. CDR3 length equals 20 residues. With V trimmed by 4 bases and J by 4 bases, 23 bases remained unmatched. Per the germline V gene, CDR1 is SGHVS and CDR2 is FQNEAQ. The CDR3 loop reads CASSSPPFPWSSGMGETQYF. In DNA form, the CDR3 reads TGTGCCAGCAGCTCCCCTCCATTCCCCTGGAGTAGCGGGATGGGAGAGACCCAGTACTTC.

This clonotype was counted many times. The CDR3 is CASSLAGVRDTQYF. CDR3 nucleotide sequence: TGCGCCAGCAGCTTAGCGGGAGTAAGGGATACGCAGTATTTT. This chain links TRBV5-1 with TRBJ2-3, with 8 bases aligning to TRBD2. The CDR3 consists of 14 residues. Germline V gene data show CDR1 as SGHRS and CDR2 as YFSETQ. The J segment lost 6 bases and the V segment lost 2 bases, leaving 5 bases of the junction unmatched.

This clonotype was seen a handful of times. This chain joins TRBV27 and TRBJ2-7; possible D gene TRBD2, 5 bases. Deletions cut 8 bases from V and 0 bases from J, with 8 bases between. The CDR3 consists of 12 residues. Per the germline V gene, CDR1 is MNHEY and CDR2 is SMNVEV (reference sequence). Written as DNA, the CDR3 is TGTGCCAGCTGGAGGAGCTCCTACGAGCAGTACTTC. Translated, it gives CASWRSSYEQYF.

The chain has TRBV6-2 or TRBV6-3 and TRBJ2-2; 10 positions match TRBD1. This CDR3 spans 18 amino acids. J was trimmed by 1 base and V by 5 bases; bases with no gene match: 10. CDR1 and CDR2 from the germline V gene are MNHEY and SVGEGT. CDR3 nucleotide sequence: TGTGCCAGCAGTAGACAGGGGGCTTCGGTCCGGAACACCGGGGAGCTGTTTTTT. Its protein is CASSRQGASVRNTGELFF.

The genes are TRBV6-5 and TRBJ1-2, with a weak D call TRBD1 (5 bases). From germline, CDR1 is MNHEY and CDR2 SVGAGI. V lost 7 bases and J 0 bases, leaving 15 bases between the germline ends. CDR3 length: 15 amino acids. CDR3 coding DNA: TGTGCCAGCAAGCCCGGGACTGACTCTAACTATGGCTACACCTTC. Translated, it gives CASKPGTDSNYGYTF.

In its sample, this clonotype was seen many times. The chain couples TRBV5-4 to TRBJ2-1; the match to TRBD2 covers 8 bases. This CDR3 is 15 amino acids long. J lost 4 bases, V lost 2 bases, and 5 bases had no gene match. Germline CDR1 SGHNT, CDR2 YYREEE (reference sequence). CDR3 sequence reads: CASSFRAGAYNEQFF. DNA of the CDR3: TGTGCCAGCAGCTTCAGAGCGGGAGCATACAATGAGCAGTTCTTC.

This clonotype occurred many times. The rearrangement joins TRBV12-3 or TRBV12-4 to TRBJ2-1, with TRBD1 identical over 10 bases. CDR3 length: 15 amino acids. Germline trimming cut 6 bases from V and 7 bases from J; bases unmatched to any gene: 9. CDR3 coding DNA: TGTGCCAGCAGAAAAGACAGGGGGCGAAGAAATGAGCAGTTCTTC. Amino acid sequence: CASRKDRGRRNEQFF.

The chain uses TRBV7-8 and TRBJ1-6; no clear D. Germline CDR1 is SGHVS and CDR2 is FQNEAQ. CDR3 length equals 12 residues. V gave up 0 bases and J gave up 10 bases, with 4 bases separating them. The CDR3: CASSLAQSPLHF. CDR3 coding DNA: TGTGCCAGCAGCTTAGCCCAGTCACCCCTCCACTTT.

In its sample, this clonotype was seen a few times. The J gene is TRBJ2-7, the V gene TRBV6-5; D possibly corresponds to TRBD2 (5 bases). V lost 5 bases and J 2 bases, leaving 16 bases between the germline ends. The CDR3 contains 15 residues. From germline, CDR1 is MNHEY and CDR2 SVGAGI. The CDR3 spells CASSHRFGRTYEQYF. The CDR3, as DNA: TGTGCCAGCAGTCACCGTTTTGGGAGAACCTACGAGCAGTACTTC.

As for this clonotype: The junction departs from the called germline gene at one end, perhaps through a read error. The V call is TRBV19, the J call TRBJ1-5; maybe TRBD1 (6 bases). Germline V gene lookup returns CDR1 LNHDA and CDR2 SQIVND (reference sequence). The CDR3 runs 17 residues. The DNA of the CDR3 is TGTGCCAGTACCTCGGCGGGGGCGGGATATAGCAATCAGCCTCAGCATTTT. It encodes CASTSAGAGYSNQPQHF.

In this sample, this clonotype turned up many times. This chain links TRBV28 with TRBJ1-4; 10 bases match TRBD1. This CDR3 contains 16 residues. The J segment lost 6 bases and the V segment lost 3 bases, leaving 7 bases of the junction unmatched. The germline gives CDR1 MDHEN, CDR2 SYDVKM. The CDR3 coding sequence is TGTGCCAGCAGTTTGTCACCCGGGACAGGGGATGAAAAACTGTTTTTT. This gives the protein CASSLSPGTGDEKLFF.

This clonotype was seen repeatedly, ten times or more. No conserved phenylalanine or tryptophan is present at the end of the CDR3, so a read error is the likely explanation. It is unclear where the CDR3 begins or ends on the DNA, so no DNA is shown, and the CDR3 is as TCRdb lists it. This chain joins TRBV2 and TRBJ2-7; the D call of TRBD2 is as the table states it, not checked on the DNA. The CDR3 is 13 residues long, ends included. Germline values: CDR1 SNHLY, CDR2 FYNNEI. Here the CDR3 reads CASRESRLEPLKG.

This clonotype was counted at least ten times. V usage is TRBV7-9 and J usage is TRBJ2-2; 8 bases map to TRBD1. Germline V lookup: CDR1 SEHNR, CDR2 FQNEAQ (reference sequence). The CDR3 has 16 residues. V was clipped by 3 bases and J by 2 bases; unmatched bases: 5. DNA of the CDR3: TGTGCCAGCAGCTTCCGGACAGGGAAAAACACCGGGGAGCTGTTTTTT. It encodes CASSFRTGKNTGELFF.

There are many counts of this clonotype. The chain links TRBV19 to TRBJ2-7; D gene ambiguous. Germline V CDR1 and CDR2: LNHDA, SQIVND (reference sequence). The CDR3 loop spans 13 amino acids. The V and J ends lost 8 bases and 0 bases respectively, with 11 bases between them. CDR3 in DNA: TGTGCCAGTGGGCCTAGGAGCTCCTACGAGCAGTACTTC. Its protein is CASGPRSSYEQYF.

This clonotype was counted between two and nine times. A much larger clone differs by one base, so this may be a read error. J is TRBJ1-4 and V is TRBV5-1, with TRBD1 matching 7 bases. The CDR3 has 15 amino acids. The V gene end was trimmed by 2 bases and the J gene end by 8 bases; junction bases not matched to a gene: 9. Per the germline V gene, CDR1 is SGHRS and CDR2 is YFSETQ. The CDR3 DNA follows: TGCGCCAGCAGCTTCAGGGGGGGGGTAAACGAAAAACTGTTTTTT. Amino acid sequence: CASSFRGGVNEKLFF.

The chain has TRBV29-1 and TRBJ2-3; D may be TRBD1 or TRBD2 (5 bases each). In germline, CDR1 is SQVTM, CDR2 ANQGSEA. Trimming shortened V by 4 bases and J by 0 bases, and 11 bases separated the two germline ends. This CDR3 is built from 14 residues. CDR3 sequence: CSVAGGPSTDTQYF. The DNA for the CDR3 is TGCAGCGTTGCTGGGGGTCCTAGCACAGATACGCAGTATTTT.